Given below is one TCR beta chain in context. No cognate antigen has been identified for it. Base qualities are not provided; no much larger clone lies one nucleotide away. This entry is derived from a study of early T cells in non-severe SARS-CoV-2 infection (dated by TCRdb to the early 2020s). Notes on the research overall: Because TCR sequencing was done on bulk RNA from unsorted whole blood, the alpha and beta chains could not be paired. General findings and caveats noted by the study authors: VDJdb matching was skewed toward anti-spike CD8 responses and likely underestimated virus-specific expansions, missing private and CD4 specificities.

There are 12 amino acids in the CDR3, from cysteine to phenylalanine inclusive. Here the CDR3 DNA is all that survives: 36 bases in frame from base 1. V lost 5 bases and J lost 4 bases; the stretch between them is 6 bases long. CDR1 SQVTM and CDR2 ANQGSEA are derived from the germline V gene. The library was obtained by 5' RACE. The sequencing machine was a NextSeq 500. To correct for sequencing error and PCR bias, the TCR library protocol tagged individual cDNA molecules with unique molecular identifiers. Both TCR alpha and beta chains were sequenced, and tight co-correlation was observed between alpha and beta sequence abundances in each sample. Processing in the source paper ran as follows. Decombinator V4 was used to annotate TCR sequences for V gene, J gene and CDR3. TCRs were defined as expanded if a significant change between any two time points was detected under a Poisson model with p below 0.0001. TCR abundances were normalised to the total number of TCRs sequenced per sample and expressed as counts per million. TRAV1-2 paired with TRAJ12, TRAJ20 or TRAJ33 defined MAIT TCRs, while TRAV10 paired with TRAJ18 defined iNKT TCRs. VDJdb, accessed 1 November 2021, was searched for CMV, EBV and SARS-CoV-2 annotated TCRs, with TCRs annotated for multiple antigens excluded. The raw public reads went through TCRdb reprocessing: fastp at Q25, MiXCR clone calling, in-frame beta chains kept. Under each unique CDR3 protein, matching rows form one entry showing the most common genes and DNA. TCRdb assigned the V and J calls; the authors' analysis was not used. Within this sample are 60,000 or so distinct CDR3 sequences, with 15% of them counted one time only. 8% to 10% of the sample belongs to the ten largest clones.

A case-control design nested within a healthcare worker cohort in London, UK, was used, with weekly nasopharyngeal swab PCR tests and blood sampling performed. Healthcare workers were recruited between 23 and 31 March 2020, during the week of the UK lockdown, and were followed weekly for up to roughly 15 weeks. The receptor's source is an adult who was a healthcare worker with PCR-confirmed SARS-CoV-2 infection or an uninfected control (not recorded which). Source: whole blood, taken at baseline. The V and J segments used are TRBV29-1 and TRBJ2-6; the D gene is possibly TRBD1, with 6 bases matching. The CDR3 protein: CSVTGGANVLTF. At the DNA level, the sequence is TGCAGCGTTACAGGGGGGGCCAACGTCCTGACTTTC.